The 29 T cell receptor beta chains below all came from one sample that was sequenced in a study of T cell responses to AZD1222 COVID-19 vaccine. Assay: immunoSEQ multiplex PCR; the TCRdb copy retains only in-frame clones and omits some. The sample has about 100,000 clones, about 89% seen once. Sequencing was performed on peripheral blood, taken 28 days after the second AZD1222 dose. The source of these receptors is an adult who received the AZD1222 COVID-19 vaccine.

This clone showed up just once. The chain joins TRBV11-2 to TRBJ1-2; D perhaps matches TRBD1 (5 bases). Trimming took 4 bases from V and 8 from J, leaving 11 bases between them. CDR3 size: 12 residues. Germline values: CDR1 SGHAT, CDR2 FQNNGV. The CDR3 nucleotides read TGTGCCAGCAGCTCGGGGGTCAGAGGCTACACCTTC. As protein: CASSSGVRGYTF.

This sequence joins TRBV19 and TRBJ1-1; D is perhaps TRBD1 (5 bases). With 4 bases removed from V and 4 bases from J, the gap between germline ends came to 19 bases. From germline, CDR1 is LNHDA and CDR2 SQIVND (reference sequence). The CDR3 runs to 16 residues. CDR3 nucleotide sequence: TGTGCCAGTAGTACCCCCGGAACAGGCGACGTCACTGAAGCTTTCTTT. Its translation is CASSTPGTGDVTEAFF. Full variable domain (rest looked up from reference TRBV19 and TRBJ1-1): DGGITQSPKYLFRKEGQNVTLSCEQNLNHDAMYWYRQDPGQGLRLIYYSQIVNDFQKGDIAEGYSVSREKKESFPLTVTSAQKNPTAFYLCASSTPGTGDVTEAFFGQGTRLTVV.

This clone occurred a few times. V usage is TRBV7-9 and J usage is TRBJ2-3, with D perhaps matching TRBD2 (5 bases). Looked up from germline, CDR1 is SEHNR and CDR2 is FQNEAQ (reference sequence). The V gene lost 1 base and the J gene lost 2 bases, with 10 bases spanning the gap. The CDR3 spans 15 residues. The CDR3 DNA reads as TGTGCCAGCAGCTTAGTATTTAGCGTCACAGATACGCAGTATTTT. Its protein product is CASSLVFSVTDTQYF.

This clone was seen just once. The J gene is TRBJ2-1, the V gene TRBV19, with D uncertain. From germline, CDR1 is LNHDA and CDR2 SQIVND (reference sequence). V was clipped by 7 bases and J by 0 bases, with 7 bases between them. The CDR3 covers 13 residues. The CDR3 region is CASTSYSYNEQFF. DNA for the CDR3: TGTGCCAGTACGTCCTACTCCTACAATGAGCAGTTCTTC.

This rearrangement joins TRBV9 to TRBJ2-2; TRBD1 agrees at 7 bases. The germline V gene encodes CDR1 SGDLS and CDR2 YYNGEE. This CDR3 region has 16 residues. J was trimmed by 0 bases and V by 2 bases; bases with no gene match: 4. The CDR3 DNA is TGTGCCAGCAGCGTTATTGGGACAGCGAACACCGGGGAGCTGTTTTTT. Translation gives CASSVIGTANTGELFF.

Details on this clone: At one boundary the junction diverges from the germline segment, which might be a read error. This chain links TRBV6-1 with TRBJ2-2; no firm D call. There are 12 residues in the CDR3. In germline, CDR1 is MNHNS, CDR2 SASEGT. The CDR3 sequence is CASREGSVELFF. The CDR3 DNA follows: TGTGCCAGCAGGGAAGGGTCCGTGGAGCTGTTTTTT.

CDR3 coding DNA: TGTGCCAGCAGTGAATTAGGAGGGGACGGAGCTTTCTTT. Translation gives CASSELGGDGAFF. The chain uses TRBV6-1 and TRBJ1-1, with D possibly matching TRBD1 (5 bases). The CDR3 consists of 13 residues. Trimming took off 2 bases at V and 10 bases at J, with 14 bases between the two ends. Germline V gives CDR1 MNHNS, CDR2 SASEGT.

The rearrangement joins TRBV6-1 to TRBJ2-2; 8 bases map to TRBD2. V shed 3 bases, J shed 6 bases, and the junction held 9 bases outside the gene matches. This CDR3 is built from 16 residues. CDR1 MNHNS and CDR2 SASEGT come from the germline V gene. For the CDR3, the DNA is TGTGCCAGCAGTGACGGACCGGGGGGGCCCCCCGGGGAGCTGTTTTTT. The encoded protein is CASSDGPGGPPGELFF.

The chain employs TRBV9 and TRBJ1-6; weak D call: TRBD1 (5 bases). Trimming stripped 4 bases from V and 8 bases from J, with 16 bases between. In germline, CDR1 is SGDLS, CDR2 YYNGEE. This CDR3 is 15 amino acids long. CDR3 in amino acids: CASSPHGTVDSPLHF. Written as DNA, the CDR3 is TGTGCCAGCAGCCCCCACGGGACTGTGGATTCACCCCTCCACTTT. Variable domain in full (rest from reference TRBV9 and TRBJ1-6): DSGVTQTPKHLITATGQRVTLRCSPRSGDLSVYWYQQSLDQGLQFLIQYYNGEERAKGNILERFSAQQFPDLHSELNLSSLELGDSALYFCASSPHGTVDSPLHFGNGTRLTVT.

This chain uses TRBV5-6 with TRBJ1-2; possible D gene TRBD1, 6 bases. Trimming pared 4 bases from V and 5 bases from J, leaving 12 bases between. This CDR3 is 13 amino acids long. CDR1 is SGHDT, CDR2 YYEEEE, per germline. The CDR3 region is CASSRRGLYGYTF. The DNA of the CDR3 is TGTGCCAGCAGCCGCAGGGGTCTATATGGCTACACCTTC. The full variable domain, completed using reference TRBV5-6 and TRBJ1-2, is DAGVTQSPTHLIKTRGQQVTLRCSPKSGHDTVSWYQQALGQGPQFIFQYYEEEERQRGNFPDRFSGHQFPNYSSELNVNALLLGDSALYLCASSRRGLYGYTFGSGTRLTVV.

The rearrangement links TRBV19 to TRBJ2-2; TRBD2 might be the D (5 bases). CDR3 length equals 12 residues. The V end lost 7 bases, the J end lost 5 bases, and 8 bases lay between the germline ends. Per germline, CDR1 LNHDA and CDR2 SQIVND (reference sequence). CDR3 region: CASKRVTGELFF. In DNA form, the CDR3 reads TGTGCCAGTAAGAGGGTTACCGGGGAGCTGTTTTTT.

The chain joins TRBV2 to TRBJ2-3; D possibly corresponds to TRBD2 (5 bases). There are 14 residues in the CDR3. The V and J ends lost 8 bases and 4 bases respectively, with 16 bases between them. Germline V lookup: CDR1 SNHLY, CDR2 FYNNEI. The CDR3 loop reads CASRRTHGADTQYF. The CDR3 region has the DNA TGTGCCAGCCGTCGAACGCACGGGGCAGATACGCAGTATTTT.

V usage is TRBV11-3 and J usage is TRBJ2-3; 9 nucleotides match TRBD2. The trim removed 1 base at V and 6 bases at J, leaving 5 bases unmatched. This CDR3 region has 15 residues. Per the germline V gene, CDR1 is SGHNT and CDR2 is YENEEA. In DNA, the CDR3 is TGTGCCAGCAGCTTAGGCGGGGGGGCATCGGATACGCAGTATTTT. It yields the protein CASSLGGGASDTQYF.

This chain connects TRBV19 to TRBJ1-4, with D uncertain. Germline V gene sequence: CDR1 LNHDA, CDR2 SQIVND (reference sequence). The length of the CDR3 is 12 residues. V was shortened by 1 base and J by 7 bases, with 4 bases between the two germline ends. CDR3 in amino acids: CASSIVGEKLFF. CDR3 nucleotides: TGTGCCAGTAGTATAGTAGGTGAAAAACTGTTTTTT.

The chain combines TRBV19 with TRBJ1-4; 7 bases line up with TRBD1. CDR1 is LNHDA, CDR2 SQIVND, per germline (reference sequence). The CDR3 spans 16 residues. V was pared by 3 bases and J by 5 bases, with 9 bases of the junction left unmatched. The DNA for the CDR3 is TGTGCCAGTAGTATGGGGAACAGGGGAGTAAATGAAAAACTGTTTTTT. Translated, it gives CASSMGNRGVNEKLFF.

V is TRBV11-2 and J is TRBJ2-2; 7 positions match TRBD2. The length of the CDR3 is 14 residues. The germline V gene encodes CDR1 SGHAT and CDR2 FQNNGV. The junction had 2 bases not matched to a gene; V was cut back by 3 bases and J by 4 bases. CDR3 region: CASSFGGSTGELFF. The DNA for the CDR3 is TGTGCCAGCAGCTTCGGGGGGTCCACCGGGGAGCTGTTTTTT.

This clone was picked up one time. This chain connects TRBV14 to TRBJ2-7; 7 nucleotides match TRBD1. Unmatched junction bases numbered 8, after V lost 0 bases and J lost 6 bases. Per germline, CDR1 SGHDN and CDR2 FVKESK. The CDR3 consists of 15 residues. The CDR3 spells CASSQDRRGSTEQYF. In DNA, the CDR3 is TGTGCCAGCAGCCAAGATCGCAGGGGGTCCACCGAGCAGTACTTC.

This chain uses TRBV20-1 with TRBJ2-3, with D unresolved. Germline V lookup: CDR1 DFQATT, CDR2 SNEGSKA (reference sequence). The V gene lost 2 bases and the J gene lost 6 bases, with 6 bases spanning the gap. The CDR3 spans 11 residues. CDR3 region: CSARRTDTQYF. The CDR3 DNA follows: TGCAGTGCTAGACGGACGGATACGCAGTATTTT.

This chain links TRBV30 with TRBJ2-1; D is unresolved. The CDR3 contains 11 residues. Trimming left V 5 bases short and J 2 bases short, with 4 bases between. Germline CDR1 and CDR2: GTSNPN and SVGIG (reference sequence). This CDR3 is CAWVPYNEQFF. The CDR3 nucleotides read TGTGCCTGGGTCCCCTACAATGAGCAGTTCTTC.

The J gene is TRBJ1-4, the V gene TRBV15; D remains ambiguous. V lost 1 base to trimming and J lost 8 bases, with 8 bases between them. CDR3 size: 13 residues. CDR1 is LNHNV, CDR2 YYDKDF, per germline (reference sequence). The CDR3 bases are TGTGCCACCAGCAGAGTACGGGGAGAAAAACTGTTTTTT. Protein sequence: CATSRVRGEKLFF.

The chain joins TRBV5-1 to TRBJ2-7; no clear D gene. Deletions cut 0 bases from V and 3 bases from J, with 13 bases between. Germline V gene lookup returns CDR1 SGHRS and CDR2 YFSETQ. The CDR3 covers 15 residues. CDR3 bases: TGCGCCAGCAGCTTGGAAAACGAACCCCACTACGAGCAGTACTTC. This translates into CASSLENEPHYEQYF.

This clone was detected a few times. The chain couples TRBV9 to TRBJ2-4; D unclear. The V end lost 1 base, the J end lost 6 bases, and 8 bases lay between the germline ends. CDR1 is SGDLS, CDR2 YYNGEE, per germline. The CDR3 has 13 amino acids. The CDR3 spells CASSVFDTNIQYF. The CDR3 bases are TGTGCCAGCAGCGTATTCGACACAAACATTCAGTACTTC.

The V and J genes are TRBV5-1 and TRBJ2-1, with TRBD2 matching over 14 bases. After removal of 3 bases from V and 2 bases from J, the junction contained 4 bases not matched to a gene. The length of the CDR3 is 17 residues. CDR1 is SGHRS, CDR2 YFSETQ, per germline. CDR3 in amino acids: CASSSGLAGGTYNEQFF. DNA of the CDR3: TGCGCCAGCAGCTCAGGACTAGCGGGGGGCACCTACAATGAGCAGTTCTTC.

This chain joins TRBV12-3 or TRBV12-4 and TRBJ1-3; no definite D call. Trimming left V 8 bases short and J 6 bases short, with 11 bases between. The CDR3 is made up of 12 amino acids. DNA of the CDR3: TGTGCCAGCCTACGACGGGAAAACACCATATATTTT. It yields the protein CASLRRENTIYF.

The chain uses TRBV6-1 and TRBJ1-5, with D unresolved. The germline V gene encodes CDR1 MNHNS and CDR2 SASEGT. V lost 3 bases and J 7 bases, leaving 13 bases between the germline ends. This CDR3 has 14 residues. CDR3 coding DNA: TGTGCCAGCAGTGAGGGGATCTCGGGGCAGCCCCAGCATTTT. Amino acid sequence: CASSEGISGQPQHF.

In this sample, this clone turned up once. This chain uses TRBV9 with TRBJ2-1, with D unresolved. Germline CDR1 SGDLS, CDR2 YYNGEE. Trimming left V 2 bases short and J 0 bases short, with 12 bases between. CDR3 length: 16 amino acids. The CDR3 is CASSVLPLSSYNEQFF. CDR3 DNA sequence: TGTGCCAGCAGCGTCCTCCCTCTAAGCTCCTACAATGAGCAGTTCTTC. Full variable domain (remainder filled in from reference TRBV9 and TRBJ2-1): DSGVTQTPKHLITATGQRVTLRCSPRSGDLSVYWYQQSLDQGLQFLIQYYNGEERAKGNILERFSAQQFPDLHSELNLSSLELGDSALYFCASSVLPLSSYNEQFFGPGTRLTVL.

The chain links TRBV5-1 to TRBJ1-2; tentative D call: TRBD1 (5 bases). CDR1 is SGHRS, CDR2 YFSETQ, per germline. Trimming shortened V by 1 base and J by 6 bases, and 10 bases separated the two germline ends. CDR3 length: 13 amino acids. The CDR3: CASSLQGTNGYTF. Written as DNA, the CDR3 is TGCGCCAGCAGCTTGCAGGGAACAAATGGCTACACCTTC.

The V and J genes are TRBV27 and TRBJ1-2; 8 nucleotides align to TRBD1. This CDR3 region has 15 residues. With 5 bases clipped from V and 5 bases from J, the junction kept 10 bases outside the gene matches. CDR1 and CDR2 from the germline V gene are MNHEY and SMNVEV (reference sequence). In nucleotides, the CDR3 is TGTGCCAGCAGTCCCGTGGACAGGGTACAATATGGCTACACCTTC. Amino acids: CASSPVDRVQYGYTF.

The table lists this clone with a count of one. The J gene is TRBJ2-2, the V gene TRBV30; D is uncertain. The CDR3 is 13 amino acids. Germline V gene lookup returns CDR1 GTSNPN and CDR2 SVGIG (reference sequence). The germline V and J ends were trimmed by 1 base and 5 bases, with 8 bases remaining between them. The DNA of the CDR3 is TGTGCCTGGAGTGAAAGGGCTACCGGGGAGCTGTTTTTT. Translated: CAWSERATGELFF.